This TCR beta chain was profiled in a study of B cell selection in AIRE deficiency. This clone was observed a handful of times. Its specificity is not known. Measured with immunoSEQ multiplex PCR; TCRdb has only the in-frame clones, and not every one. Seen here are about 26,000 clones, approximately 92% observed once, and the top ten hold about 1%. V was pared by 6 bases and J by 2 bases, with 5 bases of the junction left unmatched. CDR1 SNHLY and CDR2 FYNNEI come from the germline V gene. The CDR3 totals 15 residues. The regulatory T cell sort gate was CD4+CD25hiCD127low/negative. Study observations and caveats: Only TCRbeta was sequenced; about 33% of shared healthy Treg sequences appeared in Tconv. In TCRBV usage, CDR3 length and diversity, patient Tconv and Treg cells matched healthy donors.

The genes are TRBV2 and TRBJ2-1, with TRBD2 matching over 9 bases. The source of this sequence is a human donor in good health. The specimen was CD4+CD25+ Tregs sorted from PBMCs. In DNA form, the CDR3 reads TGTGCCAGCAGCTATGGGACTAGCCCCTACAATGAGCAGTTCTTC. It yields the protein CASSYGTSPYNEQFF.